A single sample gave rise to the 28 T cell receptor beta chains below, sequenced in a study of graft-versus-host responses after intestinal transplantation. Assay used: immunoSEQ multiplex PCR; TCRdb lists only in-frame clones, some missing. The sample has 95,000 to 150,000 clones, about 95% seen once. These TCRs' antigens remain unknown. The sample here was unstimulated CD8+ T cells sorted from spleen or lymph node cells, taken before intestinal transplant. The origin of the receptors is a human donor who received an intestinal transplant.

The V and J genes are TRBV4-3 and TRBJ1-2; D possibly corresponds to TRBD1 (6 bases). V was clipped by 3 bases and J by 0 bases, with 11 bases between them. CDR1 is LGHNA, CDR2 YSLEER, per germline. The CDR3 spans 15 residues. The CDR3: CASSQVRGSNYGYTF. CDR3 bases: TGCGCCAGCAGCCAGGTCAGGGGATCTAACTATGGCTACACCTTC.

This rearrangement joins TRBV28 to TRBJ2-7; D is undetermined. From germline, CDR1 is MDHEN and CDR2 SYDVKM. V shed 3 bases and J shed 6 bases, with 12 bases lying between them. This CDR3 contains 13 residues. The CDR3, as DNA: TGTGCCAGCAGTTTCTTCTGGTCTAGCGAGCAGTACTTC. Translation gives CASSFFWSSEQYF.

The chain employs TRBV11-1 and TRBJ2-6; 9 bases agree with TRBD1. This CDR3 region has 19 residues. Germline CDR1 SGHAT, CDR2 FQDESV (reference sequence). V lost 5 bases and J lost 0; bases outside the gene matches: 11. The CDR3 bases are TGTGCCAGCAGCATGACAGGGGGGTTTTCTTACTCTGGGGCCAACGTCCTGACTTTC. It encodes CASSMTGGFSYSGANVLTF.

The chain carries TRBV6-1 and TRBJ2-5; D is possibly TRBD1 (5 bases). The J call is in doubt because the DNA end fits TRBJ2-7 better. Germline V lookup: CDR1 MNHNS, CDR2 SASEGT. The CDR3 extends over 15 amino acids. The CDR3 sequence: CASSEAGALSYEQYF. The CDR3 bases are TGTGCCAGCAGTGAGGCTGGGGCCCTATCCTACGAGCAGTACTTC.

The gene calls are TRBV27 and TRBJ2-5; tentatively, D is TRBD1 (7 bases). Between the trimmed V and J ends, which lost 2 bases and 2 bases, there was a span of 15 bases. In germline, CDR1 is MNHEY, CDR2 SMNVEV (reference sequence). The CDR3 loop spans 16 amino acids. In DNA form, the CDR3 reads TGTGCCAGCAGTTTAAGCTGGGCAGGGGGGCAAGAGACCCAGTACTTC. Translated, it gives CASSLSWAGGQETQYF.

The rearrangement uses TRBV7-6 and TRBJ2-7; no firm D call. CDR3 length: 13 amino acids. Germline V gene data show CDR1 as SGHVS and CDR2 as FNYEAQ. The ends were cut back, 0 bases at V and 4 bases at J, with 7 bases in the middle. The CDR3: CASSLAPGYEQYF. Here the CDR3 DNA reads TGTGCCAGCAGCTTAGCCCCCGGATACGAGCAGTACTTC.

J is TRBJ2-2 and V is TRBV7-3, with D unresolved. CDR1 and CDR2 (germline): SGHTA, FQGTGA. This CDR3 contains 13 residues. V was pared by 5 bases and J by 5 bases, with 9 bases between. CDR3 residues: CASSPRRTGELFF. DNA for the CDR3: TGTGCCAGCAGCCCAAGGCGTACCGGGGAGCTGTTTTTT.

The chain couples TRBV28 to TRBJ1-2, with a possible D match to TRBD1 (5 bases). CDR1 and CDR2 from the germline V gene are MDHEN and SYDVKM. V dropped 5 bases and J dropped 8 bases, with 15 bases sitting between them. The CDR3 consists of 13 residues. The CDR3 DNA sequence: TGTGCCAGCAGTCGACTTAACAGGAACGGCTACACCTTC. The encoded protein is CASSRLNRNGYTF.

This chain connects TRBV28 to TRBJ1-1; D unresolved. The germline V gene has CDR1 MDHEN and CDR2 SYDVKM. This CDR3 region has 13 residues. The V gene lost 2 bases and the J gene lost 4 bases, with 8 bases spanning the gap. The CDR3 coding sequence is TGTGCCAGCAGTTTACCCGGGGTCACTGAAGCTTTCTTT. This codes for CASSLPGVTEAFF.

The chain carries TRBV6-5 and TRBJ1-4; no firm D call. The CDR3 length is 15 residues. Between the trimmed V and J ends, which lost 0 bases and 4 bases, there was a span of 9 bases. Germline values: CDR1 MNHEY, CDR2 SVGAGI. The CDR3 DNA reads as TGTGCCAGCAGTTACTCGGCAGGCATTAATGAAAAACTGTTTTTT. This translates into CASSYSAGINEKLFF.

The rearrangement uses TRBV29-1 and TRBJ2-5, with 8 bases identical to TRBD1. V dropped 7 bases and J dropped 4; count of bases not matched to a gene: 2. The CDR3 length is 11 residues. CDR1 is SQVTM and CDR2 is ANQGSEA in the germline V gene. CDR3 nucleotide sequence: TGCAGCGCTGACAGGGGAGAGACCCAGTACTTC. Translated, it gives CSADRGETQYF.

V and J are TRBV27 and TRBJ2-1; 10 positions agree with TRBD2. The CDR3 consists of 14 residues. Trimming cost V 3 bases and J 7 bases; bases outside gene matches: 3. Germline V gives CDR1 MNHEY, CDR2 SMNVEV (reference sequence). In nucleotides, the CDR3 is TGTGCCAGCAGTTTCCTAGCGGGAGAGAATGAGCAGTTCTTC. Translated: CASSFLAGENEQFF.

The chain carries TRBV7-9 and TRBJ1-5; no definite D call. Trimming removed 0 bases at V and 4 bases at J, with 7 bases between. This CDR3 contains 14 residues. The germline V gene encodes CDR1 SEHNR and CDR2 FQNEAQ (reference sequence). The CDR3 sequence is CASSLAPDNQPQHF. Written as DNA, the CDR3 is TGTGCCAGCAGCTTAGCGCCGGATAATCAGCCCCAGCATTTT.

The chain carries TRBV19 and TRBJ2-7; D is unclear. There are 14 residues in the CDR3. Trimming cost V 2 bases and J 2 bases, with 10 bases left between them. Germline CDR1 LNHDA, CDR2 SQIVND (reference sequence). CDR3 coding DNA: TGTGCCAGTAGTATACGGACGGAAACCTACGAGCAGTACTTC. Protein product: CASSIRTETYEQYF.

The V call is TRBV15, the J call TRBJ1-5; 7 bases map to TRBD1. The CDR3 is 15 residues long. The germline V gene has CDR1 LNHNV and CDR2 YYDKDF (reference sequence). Trimming removed 4 bases from V and 2 bases from J; junction bases left unmatched: 5. The CDR3 spells CATSTSGQGNQPQHF. CDR3 bases: TGTGCCACCAGCACTTCCGGACAGGGCAATCAGCCCCAGCATTTT.

This chain joins TRBV7-6 and TRBJ2-3; 7 bases match TRBD2. From germline, CDR1 is SGHVS and CDR2 FNYEAQ. Trimming took 5 bases from V and 0 from J; bases not matched to a gene: 11. The CDR3 has 17 residues. CDR3 sequence: CASSPSPGTTSTDTQYF. The CDR3 DNA reads TGTGCCAGCAGCCCGAGTCCGGGGACTACTAGCACAGATACGCAGTATTTT.

This clone showed up just once. The J gene is TRBJ1-3, the V gene TRBV9, with a tentative D call TRBD1 (5 bases). Germline V CDR1 and CDR2: SGDLS, YYNGEE. This CDR3 contains 17 residues. Deletions cut 0 bases from V and 2 bases from J, with 15 bases between. This CDR3 is CASSVGGTRSPGNTIYF. DNA of the CDR3: TGTGCCAGCAGCGTAGGGGGGACTAGGTCGCCTGGAAACACCATATATTTT.

This clone was observed a handful of times. This chain connects TRBV15 to TRBJ2-7; D gene unclear. Germline loops: CDR1 LNHNV, CDR2 YYDKDF (reference sequence). Between the trimmed V and J ends, which lost 4 bases and 7 bases, there was a span of 14 bases. CDR3 length equals 13 residues. The CDR3 DNA reads TGTGCCACCAGCATCTTTCTATCGGGTGAGCAGTACTTC. Translation: CATSIFLSGEQYF. The full variable domain, in which reference TRBV15 and TRBJ2-7 provide the parts outside the CDR3, is DAMVIQNPRYQVTQFGKPVTLSCSQTLNHNVMYWYQQKSSQAPKLLFHYYDKDFNNEADTPDNFQSRRPNTSFCFLDIRSPGLGDTAMYLCATSIFLSGEQYFGPGTRLTVT.

The rearrangement joins TRBV4-1 to TRBJ2-1; 11 bases match TRBD2. The CDR3 is 17 residues long. The V and J ends lost 3 bases and 3 bases, in that order; junction bases with no gene match: 7. Germline CDR1 reads MGHRA; CDR2 reads YSYEKL. CDR3 bases: TGCGCCAGCAGCCAGGGCCGGGGACTAGCGGACTACAATGAGCAGTTCTTC. It translates to CASSQGRGLADYNEQFF.

The V and J genes are TRBV5-8 and TRBJ1-2; 8 nucleotides line up with TRBD1. This CDR3 spans 17 amino acids. V lost 0 bases, J lost 1 base, and 8 bases stayed unmatched. Germline CDR1 reads SGHTS; CDR2 reads YDEGEE. CDR3 sequence reads: CASSLDWGQEINYGYTF. DNA for the CDR3: TGTGCCAGCAGCTTGGATTGGGGACAGGAGATTAACTATGGCTACACCTTC.

Regarding this clone: Mismatch with germline at one junction end may stem from a read error. Here the CDR3 reads CASSFIILPGQPFIHIF. In DNA, the CDR3 is TGTGCCAGCAGTTTCATCATTCTACCCGGACAGCCCTTTATTCACATCTTC. The chain recombines TRBV27 with TRBJ2-1, with D maybe TRBD1 (6 bases). The germline V gene has CDR1 MNHEY and CDR2 SMNVEV (reference sequence). The CDR3 spans 17 residues.

The rearrangement uses TRBV4-1 and TRBJ2-1; TRBD2 matches at 7 bases. There are 15 residues in the CDR3. The germline gives CDR1 MGHRA, CDR2 YSYEKL. J lost 7 bases, V lost 4 bases, and 10 bases had no gene match. The CDR3 region is CASSRSAGAANEQFF. The CDR3 DNA is TGCGCCAGCAGCCGATCCGCGGGAGCGGCTAATGAGCAGTTCTTC.

Here the CDR3 reads CASSSPGLTGETQYF. The CDR3 DNA is TGTGCCAGCAGCTCACCCGGGTTAACGGGAGAGACCCAGTACTTC. The chain uses TRBV7-6 and TRBJ2-5; D call uncertain. The CDR3 covers 15 residues. Per the germline V gene, CDR1 is SGHVS and CDR2 is FNYEAQ. Trimming removed 4 bases from V and 4 bases from J, with 16 bases in between.

The V and J genes are TRBV7-9 and TRBJ2-5; no firm D call. The end of the DNA is better explained by TRBJ2-7, so the J call may be wrong. The germline gives CDR1 SEHNR, CDR2 FQNEAQ (reference sequence). The CDR3 runs 15 residues. The CDR3 bases are TGTGCCAGCAGCAATCCATCCCATGAGTCCTACGAGCAGTACTTC. Translated, it gives CASSNPSHESYEQYF.

The chain joins TRBV27 to TRBJ2-2, with D perhaps being TRBD1 or TRBD2 (6 bases each). Per germline, CDR1 MNHEY and CDR2 SMNVEV (reference sequence). CDR3 size: 15 residues. Trimming removed 3 bases at V and 7 bases at J, with 15 bases between. For the CDR3, the DNA is TGTGCCAGCAGTTTGGGGGGCGTAATGGACGGGGAGCTGTTTTTT. Translation: CASSLGGVMDGELFF.

The rearrangement uses TRBV7-2 and TRBJ2-1; no reliable D call. Trimming removed 0 bases at V and 5 bases at J, with 14 bases between. Looked up from germline, CDR1 is SGHTA and CDR2 is FQGNSA. The CDR3 covers 16 residues. The CDR3 is CASSLAKYPVNNEQFF. The CDR3 DNA sequence: TGTGCCAGCAGCTTAGCGAAATACCCCGTCAACAATGAGCAGTTCTTC.

This clone was recorded once. V and J are TRBV29-1 and TRBJ2-7; TRBD2 aligns across 9 bases. Germline V gene sequence: CDR1 SQVTM, CDR2 ANQGSEA. The CDR3 covers 14 residues. V shed 4 bases, J shed 3 bases, and the junction held 7 bases outside the gene matches. CDR3 loop: CSVVLAGFLYEQYF. CDR3 bases: TGCAGCGTTGTACTAGCGGGTTTCCTCTACGAGCAGTACTTC.

The rearrangement links TRBV27 to TRBJ1-1; no clear D. Trimming took off 6 bases at V and 0 bases at J, with 8 bases between the two ends. The length of the CDR3 is 13 residues. Germline V CDR1 and CDR2: MNHEY, SMNVEV (reference sequence). The CDR3 protein is CASRTGMNTEAFF. The CDR3 nucleotides are TGTGCCAGCAGGACGGGGATGAACACTGAAGCTTTCTTT.